Shown below are 25 T cell receptor beta chains from a single sample sequenced in a study of shared clonotypes between healthy human individuals (dated by TCRdb to about 2020). Library preparation used the immunoSEQ multiplex PCR assay. TCRdb retrieved this table from immuneACCESS and kept in-frame rearrangements only. Not all clones are present; in checked studies, unresolved V genes account for under half, and no reason is known for the remainder. Across this sample there are about 1.1 million clones, with 75% to 85% seen only once. Approximately 0.52% of the sample comes from the top ten. The sample comprised memory CD4+ T cells from PBMCs. In light of the paper, this sample's cell subset or site label describes: CD45RA-negative fraction. The receptors shown here come from a young man in good health. Some clones in this sample may be carry-over from other donors' samples.

The genes are TRBV11-1 and TRBJ2-3, with D perhaps being TRBD1 or TRBD2 (5 bases each). CDR1 SGHAT and CDR2 FQDESV come from the germline V gene (reference sequence). The CDR3 has 17 amino acids. Deletions cut 1 base from V and 4 bases from J, with 18 bases between. CDR3 coding DNA: TGTGCCAGCAGCTTAGTAGGTGGGGCCTACGGGGCAGATACGCAGTATTTT. Translated: CASSLVGGAYGADTQYF.

The chain joins TRBV28 to TRBJ2-7; D might be TRBD1 (6 bases). This CDR3 has 16 amino acids. The V and J ends lost 6 bases and 6 bases respectively, with 24 bases between them. The germline gives CDR1 MDHEN, CDR2 SYDVKM. CDR3 region: CASRRDRPISGSEQYF. In DNA, the CDR3 is TGTGCCAGCAGACGAGACAGGCCGATTTCGGGGAGCGAGCAGTACTTC.

The chain joins TRBV29-1 to TRBJ2-1; D is uncertain. The CDR3 loop spans 15 amino acids. Germline CDR1 and CDR2: SQVTM and ANQGSEA. Trimming removed 7 bases at V and 0 bases at J, with 16 bases between. CDR3 loop: CSARGAPSSYNEQFF. The CDR3 nucleotides are TGCAGCGCCCGCGGAGCGCCTAGCTCCTACAATGAGCAGTTCTTC.

CDR3: CASSRDSQNTGELFF. For the CDR3, the DNA is TGTGCCAGCAGCCGGGACTCCCAAAACACCGGGGAGCTGTTTTTT. V and J are TRBV27 and TRBJ2-2; weak D call: TRBD2 (6 bases). From germline, CDR1 is MNHEY and CDR2 SMNVEV (reference sequence). This CDR3 is built from 15 residues. The germline V and J ends were trimmed by 6 bases and 2 bases, with 13 bases remaining between them.

In DNA form, the CDR3 reads TGTGCCAGCCCGCCCCCCAGTGGCTATGGCTACACCTTC. Amino acid sequence: CASPPPSGYGYTF. The chain employs TRBV13 and TRBJ1-2; D remains unclear. This CDR3 spans 13 amino acids. The germline gives CDR1 PRHDT, CDR2 FYEKMQ (reference sequence). The V gene lost 8 bases and the J gene lost 4 bases, with 14 bases spanning the gap. Full variable domain (remainder filled in from reference TRBV13 and TRBJ1-2): AAGVIQSPRHLIKEKRETATLKCYPIPRHDTVYWYQQGPGQDPQFLISFYEKMQSDKGSIPDRFSAQQFSDYHSELNMSSLELGDSALYFCASPPPSGYGYTFGSGTRLTVV.

This chain uses TRBV15 with TRBJ2-2; D remains ambiguous. The germline V gene has CDR1 LNHNV and CDR2 YYDKDF (reference sequence). The CDR3 runs to 20 residues. Trimming left V 4 bases short and J 1 base short, with 25 bases between. CDR3 sequence reads: CATSNDLDPHELWNTGELFF. DNA of the CDR3: TGTGCCACCAGCAACGACCTGGACCCGCACGAGCTTTGGAACACCGGGGAGCTGTTTTTT.

In DNA, the CDR3 is TGTGCCAGCAGCGTAGGGACCCTCGGCTCCTACGAGCAGTACTTC. Translated: CASSVGTLGSYEQYF. The V gene is TRBV5-4, the J gene TRBJ2-7; D possibly uses TRBD1 or TRBD2 (5 bases each). The germline V gene has CDR1 SGHNT and CDR2 YYREEE (reference sequence). This CDR3 comprises 15 residues. V was clipped by 4 bases and J by 0 bases, with 14 bases between them.

The V gene is TRBV19, the J gene TRBJ2-1; D is possibly TRBD1 (5 bases). V gave up 2 bases and J gave up 4 bases, with 12 bases separating them. There are 15 residues in the CDR3. CDR1 LNHDA and CDR2 SQIVND come from the germline V gene (reference sequence). CDR3 sequence reads: CASSISGPGYNEQFF. CDR3 in DNA: TGTGCCAGTAGTATATCTGGCCCAGGGTACAATGAGCAGTTCTTC. Drawing the rest from reference TRBV19 and TRBJ2-1, the complete variable domain is DGGITQSPKYLFRKEGQNVTLSCEQNLNHDAMYWYRQDPGQGLRLIYYSQIVNDFQKGDIAEGYSVSREKKESFPLTVTSAQKNPTAFYLCASSISGPGYNEQFFGPGTRLTVL.

In this sample, this clone turned up once. A far larger clone lies a single base away; this is likely a read error. V is TRBV6-5 and J is TRBJ2-5; a weak D match, TRBD2 (6 bases). The CDR3 runs to 15 residues. Per germline, CDR1 MNHEY and CDR2 SVGAGI. CDR3 in DNA: TGTGCCAGCAGTTACTCCGGCGGGACCGAAGAGGCCCAGTACTTC. This gives the protein CASSYSGGTEEAQYF.

The J gene is TRBJ2-5, the V gene TRBV10-3, with 10 bases fitting TRBD2. The CDR3 loop spans 14 amino acids. CDR1 and CDR2 (germline): ENHRY, SYGVKD. With V trimmed by 8 bases and J by 4 bases, 7 bases remained unmatched. CDR3: CAIGRAGGGETQYF. CDR3 nucleotide sequence: TGTGCCATCGGTCGAGCGGGAGGGGGAGAGACCCAGTACTTC.

DNA for the CDR3: TGTGCCAGCAGCGCCATACAGGGGGCGCATGAGCAGTTCTTC. Translation: CASSAIQGAHEQFF. The chain recombines TRBV7-6 with TRBJ2-1; TRBD1 matches 9 bases. Losses at the gene ends were 5 bases for V and 8 bases for J; bases not matched to a gene: 7. The CDR3 loop spans 14 amino acids. Per germline, CDR1 SGHVS and CDR2 FNYEAQ.

This chain connects TRBV19 to TRBJ1-2; D gene unclear. The germline gives CDR1 LNHDA, CDR2 SQIVND (reference sequence). V dropped 2 bases and J dropped 7 bases, with 8 bases sitting between them. There are 12 residues in the CDR3. In DNA, the CDR3 is TGTGCCAGTAGTATAATCCCGGGTGGCTACACCTTC. Protein sequence: CASSIIPGGYTF.

The CDR3 coding sequence is TGCGCCAGCAGCTTGGCCGGGGCGGCTGGAAACACCATATATTTT. This encodes CASSLAGAAGNTIYF. The gene calls are TRBV5-1 and TRBJ1-3; D possibly corresponds to TRBD1 (5 bases). The CDR3 runs to 15 residues. The germline V and J ends were trimmed by 0 bases and 2 bases, with 9 bases remaining between them. The germline V gene encodes CDR1 SGHRS and CDR2 YFSETQ.

A few counts support this clone. In DNA, the CDR3 is TGTGCCTCGAGCCCCCTAGCGGGGGCCTCCTACAATGAGCAGTTCTTC. Encoded protein: CASSPLAGASYNEQFF. The gene calls are TRBV28 and TRBJ2-1; TRBD2 matches 10 bases. The trim removed 11 bases at V and 0 bases at J, leaving 10 bases unmatched. Germline CDR1 is MDHEN and CDR2 is SYDVKM. This CDR3 has 16 residues.

This clone was detected a few times. The genes are TRBV29-1 and TRBJ2-5; D uncertain. CDR1 is SQVTM and CDR2 is ANQGSEA in the germline V gene. The CDR3 extends over 12 amino acids. Trimming cost V 4 bases and J 5 bases, with 11 bases left between them. The DNA of the CDR3 is TGCAGCGTTGGTTTCCAAGGGGAGACCCAGTACTTC. It translates to CSVGFQGETQYF.

This chain links TRBV7-6 with TRBJ2-7, with 11 bases identical to TRBD1. The CDR3 is 15 amino acids. J lost 0 bases, V lost 5 bases, and 3 bases had no gene match. Germline assignment: CDR1 SGHVS and CDR2 FNYEAQ. The CDR3 DNA sequence: TGTGCCAGCAGCCGGGACAGGGGGGTCTCCTACGAGCAGTACTTC. It encodes CASSRDRGVSYEQYF.

In its sample, this clone was seen a few times. CDR3 residues: CASSPSGGLNEKLFF. CDR3 sequence (DNA): TGTGCCAGCTCACCATCGGGCGGGCTTAATGAAAAACTGTTTTTT. The rearrangement links TRBV18 to TRBJ1-4, with unresolved D. The CDR3 loop spans 15 amino acids. Germline assignment: CDR1 KGHSH and CDR2 LQKENI. V was pared by 2 bases and J by 4 bases, with 11 bases between. Together with reference TRBV18 and TRBJ1-4, the CDR3 gives the full variable domain: NAGVMQNPRHLVRRRGQEARLRCSPMKGHSHVYWYRQLPEEGLKFMVYLQKENIIDESGMPKERFSAEFPKEGPSILRIQQVVRGDSAAYFCASSPSGGLNEKLFFGSGTQLSVL.

The chain employs TRBV9 and TRBJ1-1; the D gene is possibly TRBD1 (5 bases). There are 15 residues in the CDR3. CDR1 SGDLS and CDR2 YYNGEE come from the germline V gene. The V and J ends lost 0 bases and 5 bases respectively, with 14 bases between them. The CDR3 DNA reads TGTGCCAGCAGCGTAGGTATTTTAGGGGAGACTGAAGCTTTCTTT. Translated, it gives CASSVGILGETEAFF.

As concerns this clone: A read error may be the cause here, since a much bigger clone is one base away. The genes are TRBV7-9 and TRBJ2-1, with D perhaps TRBD2 (6 bases). V dropped 2 bases and J dropped 3 bases, with 8 bases sitting between them. Germline lookup yields CDR1 SEHNR and CDR2 FQNEAQ (reference sequence). This CDR3 has 14 residues. The CDR3: CASSLRDFYNEQFF. The CDR3 nucleotides read TGTGCCAGCAGCTTACGGGACTTCTACAATGAGCAGTTCTTC.

The chain employs TRBV6-4 and TRBJ2-2, with 14 bases matching TRBD2. Germline V CDR1 and CDR2: MRHNA, SNTAGT. This CDR3 contains 16 residues. The junction had 3 bases not matched to a gene; V was cut back by 3 bases and J by 6 bases. Here the CDR3 reads CASSEGLAGAAGELFF. The CDR3 region has the DNA TGTGCCAGCAGTGAGGGACTAGCGGGAGCGGCCGGGGAGCTGTTTTTT.

The J gene is TRBJ2-7, the V gene TRBV7-9; D unresolved. From germline, CDR1 is SEHNR and CDR2 FQNEAQ (reference sequence). This CDR3 spans 14 amino acids. V lost 5 bases and J lost 7, with 18 bases in between. The CDR3 DNA is TGTGCCAGCAGCCAATTTGGCCTCTTAGGGGAGCAGTACTTC. As protein: CASSQFGLLGEQYF.

This clone was seen once. The chain links TRBV9 to TRBJ1-2, with D possibly matching TRBD1 (5 bases). Trimming left V 0 bases short and J 6 bases short, with 12 bases between. Germline V gives CDR1 SGDLS, CDR2 YYNGEE. This CDR3 is built from 14 residues. The CDR3 region has the DNA TGTGCCAGCAGCGTAGGACAGACCTCCAATGGCTACACCTTC. Amino acids: CASSVGQTSNGYTF.

The sample holds a few counts of this clone. The genes are TRBV21-1 and TRBJ2-5; the tabulated D call, TRBD1, remains unverified against the DNA. TRBV21-1 is noted as a pseudogene. The CDR3 is 15 residues long. CDR3: CASSKEGRTVNTQYF. In nucleotides, the CDR3 is TGTGCCAGCAGCAAAGAAGGCAGGACAGTGAATACCCAGTACTTC.

The genes are TRBV9 and TRBJ1-1; 8 bases line up with TRBD1. Germline V gene data show CDR1 as SGDLS and CDR2 as YYNGEE. The V and J ends lost 0 bases and 3 bases, in that order; junction bases with no gene match: 13. The CDR3 loop spans 18 amino acids. The chain's CDR3 is CASSVVQGARGDDTEAFF. For the CDR3, the DNA is TGTGCCAGCAGCGTAGTTCAGGGGGCGCGAGGTGATGACACTGAAGCTTTCTTT.

The chain combines TRBV6-1 with TRBJ1-4; tentative D call: TRBD1 (5 bases). Germline assignment: CDR1 MNHNS and CDR2 SASEGT. Trimming shortened V by 8 bases and J by 3 bases, and 13 bases separated the two germline ends. The CDR3 runs 14 residues. The CDR3 DNA reads TGTGCCAGCGACCCAGGGTTGTCTAATGAAAAACTGTTTTTT. Encoded protein: CASDPGLSNEKLFF.